Presented here are 13 T cell receptor beta chains from one specimen sequenced in a study of T cells after yellow fever vaccination. TCRdb called the 5' RACE reads again in MiXCR, with one record for every CDR3 protein. The sample includes hundreds of thousands of distinct CDR3 sequences, over 4% of them seen just once. The sample was PBMCs, taken 5 days after the yellow fever booster vaccination. The receptors derive from a man aged 18 to 35 who received the YFV17D yellow fever vaccine.

This chain links TRBV28 with TRBJ1-5; D not certain. There are 15 residues in the CDR3. Trimming removed 3 bases at V and 5 bases at J, with 14 bases between. The V gene's germline CDR1 is MDHEN and CDR2 SYDVKM. CDR3 sequence: CASSFLGDNYQPQHF. The CDR3 coding sequence is TGTGCCAGCAGTTTTCTGGGAGACAACTATCAGCCCCAGCATTTT.

This clonotype was seen ten or more times. The chain is built from TRBV6-5 and TRBJ2-2; the D is unclear. Trimming removed 8 bases at V and 4 bases at J, with 11 bases between. There are 13 residues in the CDR3. Germline CDR1 reads MNHEY; CDR2 reads SVGAGI. The CDR3 is CASSSPITGELFF. The CDR3 DNA sequence: TGTGCCAGCTCGTCGCCAATCACCGGGGAGCTGTTTTTT.

The V and J genes are TRBV5-6 and TRBJ2-7; D remains unclear. This CDR3 has 12 residues. In germline, CDR1 is SGHDT, CDR2 YYEEEE. Trimming took 1 base from V and 2 from J, leaving 4 bases between them. In nucleotides, the CDR3 is TGTGCCAGCAGCTTGTATACCTACGAGCAGTACGTC. This gives the protein CASSLYTYEQYV.

The genes are TRBV28 and TRBJ2-7, with a weak D call TRBD2 (5 bases). This CDR3 has 14 residues. The V gene's germline CDR1 is MDHEN and CDR2 SYDVKM. V was shortened by 2 bases and J by 2 bases, with 10 bases between the two germline ends. CDR3 nucleotides: TGTGCCAGCAGTTTAGGTGGGAGCCCCTACGAGCAGTACGTC. This sequence encodes CASSLGGSPYEQYV.

This clonotype was recorded a few times. For the CDR3, the DNA is TGCGCCAGCAGTGAACACTCGCTGAACATTCAGTACTTC. This codes for CASSEHSLNIQYF. The chain is built from TRBV10-2 and TRBJ2-4, with D unclear. Per germline, CDR1 WSHSY and CDR2 SAAADI. The CDR3 extends over 13 amino acids. V was clipped by 3 bases and J by 7 bases, with 10 bases between them.

This clonotype was found a few times. CDR3 in DNA: TGTGCCAGCAGTGAAGCCGGGGAGTTTTTTAACTATGGCTACACCTTC. This translates into CASSEAGEFFNYGYTF. V and J are TRBV6-1 and TRBJ1-2; D is uncertain. The CDR3 is made up of 16 amino acids. Germline loops: CDR1 MNHNS, CDR2 SASEGT. Trimming shortened V by 0 bases and J by 1 base, and 12 bases separated the two germline ends.

This clonotype was picked up many times. The chain joins TRBV28 to TRBJ1-1; 11 bases align to TRBD1. Germline V gives CDR1 MDHEN, CDR2 SYDVKM. The CDR3 covers 14 residues. V gave up 8 bases and J gave up 10 bases; unmatched junction bases: 12. DNA of the CDR3: TGTGCCAGCTTAACCGAGGGGACAGGGGGAGTAGCTTTCTTT. Translating gives CASLTEGTGGVAFF.

This clonotype was observed many times. The chain carries TRBV19 and TRBJ2-3, with D possibly TRBD2 on 5 matching bases. This CDR3 has 15 amino acids. CDR1 and CDR2 (germline): LNHDA, SQIVND (reference sequence). Trimming shortened V by 6 bases and J by 2 bases, and 15 bases separated the two germline ends. CDR3 nucleotides: TGTGCCAGTAGCCCACTAGTCACCCTCACAGATACGCAGTATTTT. It specifies CASSPLVTLTDTQYF.

This clonotype was recorded a few times. J is TRBJ1-6 and V is TRBV7-2; TRBD1 matches at 7 bases. Per the germline V gene, CDR1 is SGHTA and CDR2 is FQGNSA. CDR3 length: 15 amino acids. V lost 6 bases, J lost 1 base, and 3 bases stayed unmatched. The chain's CDR3 is CASSKDRSYNSPLHF. DNA for the CDR3: TGTGCCAGCAGTAAGGACAGGTCCTATAATTCACCCCTCCACTTT. The variable domain in full, completed from reference TRBV7-2 and TRBJ1-6, reads GAGVSQSPSNKVTEKGKDVELRCDPISGHTALYWYRQSLGQGLEFLIYFQGNSAPDKSGLPSDRFSAERTGGSVSTLTIQRTQQEDSAVYLCASSKDRSYNSPLHFGNGTRLTVT.

This clonotype has just a few counts. As DNA, the CDR3 is TGTGCCAGCAGTCCCGTGGTAAACTACAATGAGCAGTTCTTC. Encoded protein: CASSPVVNYNEQFF. J is TRBJ2-1 and V is TRBV6-2 or TRBV6-3; no clear D gene. The germline V gene encodes CDR1 MNHEY and CDR2 SVGEGT. The CDR3 totals 14 residues. V was cut by 5 bases and J by 3 bases, with 11 bases left in between.

This chain uses TRBV3-1 with TRBJ2-5; D not resolved. Between the trimmed V and J ends, which lost 3 bases and 0 bases, there was a span of 5 bases. The length of the CDR3 is 13 residues. Per germline, CDR1 LGHDT and CDR2 YNNKEL (reference sequence). This CDR3 reads CASSQGYQETQYF. CDR3 sequence (DNA): TGTGCCAGCAGCCAGGGGTACCAAGAGACCCAGTACTTC.

The rearrangement links TRBV7-9 to TRBJ1-1; TRBD1 might be the D (5 bases). V lost 5 bases and J lost 0, with 16 bases in between. The CDR3 extends over 16 amino acids. The germline V gene encodes CDR1 SEHNR and CDR2 FQNEAQ (reference sequence). In DNA form, the CDR3 reads TGTGCCAGCAGCCTATGGGACGGACGCATGAACACTGAAGCTTTCTTT. Its protein is CASSLWDGRMNTEAFF.

V usage is TRBV5-1 and J usage is TRBJ2-3; 9 nucleotides line up with TRBD2. Germline CDR1 SGHRS, CDR2 YFSETQ. The CDR3 runs to 16 residues. V was pared by 3 bases and J by 6 bases, with 11 bases of the junction left unmatched. CDR3 in amino acids: CASSSLGRGGQDTQYF. The DNA of the CDR3 is TGCGCCAGCAGCTCCTTGGGGCGGGGGGGCCAGGATACGCAGTATTTT. Full variable domain (outside the CDR3, taken from reference TRBV5-1 and TRBJ2-3): KAGVTQTPRYLIKTRGQQVTLSCSPISGHRSVSWYQQTPGQGLQFLFEYFSETQRNKGNFPGRFSGRQFSNSRSEMNVSTLELGDSALYLCASSSLGRGGQDTQYFGPGTRLTVL.